Below are 26 T cell receptor beta chains sequenced from a single sample in a study of kidney transplant recipient with SARS-CoV-2 infection. TCRdb used MiXCR to reprocess the reads, holding one entry per CDR3 protein. Among approximately 240,000 distinct CDR3 sequences listed, about 30% were seen once. The starting material was a blood sample, obtained at baseline and on day 111 from a kidney transplant recipient. Source of these receptors: a male patient aged 25-45 years who had COVID-19 and was a kidney transplant recipient. Part of the T cells may come from the graft donor.

This clonotype was found many times. The genes are TRBV11-2 and TRBJ1-2; unclear D gene. The CDR3 has 17 residues. CDR1 is SGHAT, CDR2 FQNNGV, per germline. V lost 5 bases and J lost 4, with 23 bases in between. The CDR3 DNA follows: TGTGCCAGCAGCCACCAAACAACAAGCAGAAAGACCTATGGCTACACCTTC. It yields the protein CASSHQTTSRKTYGYTF.

This clonotype was seen a handful of times. The V call is TRBV30, the J call TRBJ2-4; 11 positions agree with TRBD2. V gave up 4 bases and J gave up 11 bases; unmatched junction bases: 13. The CDR3 is 15 amino acids. CDR1 and CDR2 (germline): GTSNPN, SVGIG (reference sequence). The CDR3 nucleotides read TGTGCCTGGACCCAGGCCCTAGCGGGAGGTACGGTTCAGTACTTC. Its protein is CAWTQALAGGTVQYF.

A word on this clonotype: A much larger clone sits a single nucleotide away, making a read error possible. V usage is TRBV5-1 and J usage is TRBJ1-4; D gene uncertain. This CDR3 spans 14 amino acids. CDR1 and CDR2 (germline): SGHRS, YFSETQ. The CDR3 loop reads CAGSPEFNNEKLFF. CDR3 DNA sequence: TGCGCCGGCAGCCCGGAATTCAATAATGAAAAACTGTTTTTT.

This clonotype came up many times. The J gene is TRBJ1-1, the V gene TRBV5-1; D gene uncertain. Trimming shortened V by 3 bases and J by 3 bases, and 6 bases separated the two germline ends. The length of the CDR3 is 12 residues. CDR1 is SGHRS, CDR2 YFSETQ, per germline. The CDR3 here is CASSSGYTEAFF. In nucleotides, the CDR3 is TGCGCCAGCAGCTCCGGGTACACTGAAGCTTTCTTT.

Notes on this clonotype: This may be a read error: a much more frequent sequence differs by one nucleotide. The CDR3 nucleotides read TGTGCCAGCAGCGGACCTGTGGTCGTTAGAAAGGCCTATGGCTACACCTTC. It specifies CASSGPVVVRKAYGYTF. J is TRBJ1-2 and V is TRBV16, with D unresolved. Trimming stripped 5 bases from V and 4 bases from J, with 23 bases between. CDR1 is KGHSY and CDR2 is FQNENV in the germline V gene. This CDR3 has 17 residues.

With regard to this clonotype: This may stem from a read error, because a much larger clone lies one nucleotide away. This sequence joins TRBV27 and TRBJ2-2; D is unresolved. The length of the CDR3 is 15 residues. CDR1 is MNHEY and CDR2 is SMNVEV in the germline V gene (reference sequence). The CDR3 loop reads CAGRPIPPYIGELFF. In nucleotides, the CDR3 is TGTGCCGGCAGACCCATCCCCCCGTACATCGGGGAGCTGTTTTTT.

The genes are TRBV19 and TRBJ2-1; D uncertain. The length of the CDR3 is 17 residues. V was cut by 11 bases and J by 1 base, with 24 bases left in between. The V gene's germline CDR1 is LNHDA and CDR2 SQIVND (reference sequence). The CDR3 loop is CAGTPIPLSTSYNEQFF. DNA of the CDR3: TGTGCCGGTACCCCCATCCCCCTATCCACGTCCTACAATGAGCAGTTCTTC. Based on the CDR3 plus reference TRBV19 and TRBJ2-1, the full variable domain is DGGITQSPKYLFRKEGQNVTLSCEQNLNHDAMYWYRQDPGQGLRLIYYSQIVNDFQKGDIAEGYSVSREKKESFPLTVTSAQKNPTAFYLCAGTPIPLSTSYNEQFFGPGTRLTVL.

As concerns this clonotype: A much larger clone differs by one base, so this may be a read error. The chain joins TRBV3-1 to TRBJ1-4; 7 bases line up with TRBD1. This CDR3 region has 13 residues. The germline CDR1 and CDR2 sequences are LGHDT and YNNKEL (reference sequence). The DNA for the CDR3 is TGTACCAGCAGTGACAGGGTAGGGGAAAAACTGTTTTTT. Its protein product is CTSSDRVGEKLFF.

This clonotype was counted many times. The chain joins TRBV13 to TRBJ2-2, with TRBD1 identical over 7 bases. The CDR3 has 16 amino acids. With V trimmed by 3 bases and J by 1 base, 5 bases remained unmatched. The germline V gene has CDR1 PRHDT and CDR2 FYEKMQ (reference sequence). CDR3 sequence (DNA): TGTGCCAGCAGCTTTGGGACAGCCCTGAACACCGGGGAGCTGTTTTTT. It encodes CASSFGTALNTGELFF. The full variable domain, with the rest looked up from reference TRBV13 and TRBJ2-2, is AAGVIQSPRHLIKEKRETATLKCYPIPRHDTVYWYQQGPGQDPQFLISFYEKMQSDKGSIPDRFSAQQFSDYHSELNMSSLELGDSALYFCASSFGTALNTGELFFGEGSRLTVL.

This clonotype was seen only a few times. The genes are TRBV12-3 or TRBV12-4 and TRBJ2-1; D gene unclear. This CDR3 comprises 14 residues. Trimming cost V 4 bases and J 8 bases, with 15 bases left between them. The CDR3 nucleotides are TGTGCCAGCAGTTACTTCGACCCCTTAGATGAGCAGTTCTTC. Protein product: CASSYFDPLDEQFF.

Remarks on this clonotype: This sequence may be a read error, since a much larger clone differs from it by one base. The J gene is TRBJ2-1, the V gene TRBV28, with TRBD2 as a possible D gene (6 bases). The J call may be incorrect, as the DNA end agrees better with TRBJ2-5. Germline V CDR1 and CDR2: MDHEN, SYDVKM. The CDR3 is 16 amino acids. CDR3 amino acids: CASSSPGGTPQETQYF. CDR3 nucleotides: TGTGCCAGCAGCAGTCCTGGAGGGACTCCCCAAGAGACCCAGTACTTC.

This clonotype occurred many times. The CDR3, as DNA: TGTGCCACCGCTCGCAGGGGGCTCGGGGACATTCAGTACTTC. Protein: CATARRGLGDIQYF. The rearrangement uses TRBV6-5 and TRBJ2-4; 8 nucleotides line up with TRBD1. Trimming at V came to 10 bases and at J to 8 bases, leaving 13 bases not matched to a gene. Germline CDR1 MNHEY, CDR2 SVGAGI. The CDR3 sequence is 14 residues long.

With respect to this clonotype: Possible read error: a much larger clone is one base away. This chain uses TRBV20-1 with TRBJ2-7; D gene uncertain. The germline V gene encodes CDR1 DFQATT and CDR2 SNEGSKA (reference sequence). V was shortened by 4 bases and J by 3 bases, with 10 bases between the two germline ends. There are 12 residues in the CDR3. Here the CDR3 reads CSAKGQFYEQYF. CDR3 in DNA: TGCAGTGCTAAAGGCCAGTTCTACGAGCAGTACTTC.

This clonotype has a count of ten or more. As DNA, the CDR3 is TGTGCCATCAGTGAGTCGATGGCTAGCGGGAGTTTTGATGAGCAGTTCTTC. Protein product: CAISESMASGSFDEQFF. This sequence joins TRBV10-3 and TRBJ2-1, with 10 bases fitting TRBD2. The trim removed 0 bases at V and 8 bases at J, leaving 10 bases unmatched. CDR1 and CDR2 (germline): ENHRY, SYGVKD. This CDR3 has 17 residues.

This clonotype was counted at least ten times. The gene calls are TRBV11-2 and TRBJ1-4; no clear D. CDR1 and CDR2 from the germline V gene are SGHAT and FQNNGV. This CDR3 region has 17 residues. The V gene lost 1 base and the J gene lost 0 bases, with 12 bases spanning the gap. In nucleotides, the CDR3 is TGTGCCAGCAGCTTAGTCGGTTTCTCTGCAACTAATGAAAAACTGTTTTTT. Encoded protein: CASSLVGFSATNEKLFF.

A remark on this clonotype: A much more abundant neighbour one base away suggests this may be a read error. This sequence joins TRBV7-9 and TRBJ2-5; TRBD2 aligns across 10 bases. Germline CDR1 SEHNR, CDR2 FQNEAQ (reference sequence). The CDR3 is made up of 17 amino acids. Here the CDR3 reads CANSFPLAGEGVETQYF. The CDR3 region has the DNA TGTGCCAACAGCTTTCCCCTAGCGGGGGAGGGTGTGGAGACCCAGTACTTC.

As concerns this clonotype: Given a much more abundant clone one base away, this may be a read error. The V gene is TRBV9, the J gene TRBJ2-7; possibly TRBD2 for D (5 bases). CDR1 SGDLS and CDR2 YYNGEE come from the germline V gene. Deletions cut 4 bases from V and 4 bases from J, with 15 bases between. The CDR3 is made up of 14 amino acids. The CDR3 is CASSPSRSRYEQYF. CDR3 bases: TGTGCCAGCAGCCCTAGCAGGAGCAGGTACGAGCAGTACTTC. Based on the CDR3 plus reference TRBV9 and TRBJ2-7, the full variable domain is DSGVTQTPKHLITATGQRVTLRCSPRSGDLSVYWYQQSLDQGLQFLIQYYNGEERAKGNILERFSAQQFPDLHSELNLSSLELGDSALYFCASSPSRSRYEQYFGPGTRLTVT.

As regards this clonotype: A much larger clone lies one base from this, so it may be a read error. CDR3 nucleotides: TGTGCCGGCAGCGGATTCCTATACCATGGAAAGACCTATGGCTACACCTTC. Amino acids: CAGSGFLYHGKTYGYTF. The chain joins TRBV7-9 to TRBJ1-2; D not certain. In germline, CDR1 is SEHNR, CDR2 FQNEAQ (reference sequence). The CDR3 consists of 17 residues.

This clonotype has only one observation. A read error may be the cause here, since a much bigger clone is one base away. The DNA is left out, because the CDR3 cannot be placed on it with certainty; the CDR3 is given as TCRdb lists it. The chain links TRBV29-1 to TRBJ2-2; the table calls TRBD1, which could not be checked here. The CDR3 is 12 residues long, counting both termini. The germline V gene encodes CDR1 SQVTM and CDR2 ANQGSEA. The CDR3 protein is CSVGQGSGELIF.

The table lists this clonotype with a few counts. The rearrangement joins TRBV19 to TRBJ2-2, with 11 bases aligning to TRBD2. The V gene's germline CDR1 is LNHDA and CDR2 SQIVND (reference sequence). This CDR3 comprises 16 residues. Germline trimming cut 4 bases from V and 1 base from J; bases unmatched to any gene: 2. The CDR3 nucleotides are TGTGCCAGTAGTAAGACTAGCGGGGTGAACACCGGGGAGCTGTTTTTT. Residues: CASSKTSGVNTGELFF.

This clonotype was counted ten times or more. The chain links TRBV14 to TRBJ2-2; D not resolved. Trimming took 3 bases from V and 4 from J, leaving 12 bases between them. CDR1 SGHDN and CDR2 FVKESK come from the germline V gene. The CDR3 is made up of 15 amino acids. The CDR3 loop reads CASSHPRHPTGELFF. The CDR3 coding sequence is TGTGCCAGCAGCCACCCCCGACACCCCACCGGGGAGCTGTTTTTT.

This clonotype occurred a few times. The CDR3 loop reads CASSAHRGVQETQYF. The CDR3, as DNA: TGTGCCAGCAGCGCCCACAGGGGAGTACAGGAGACCCAGTACTTC. The V call is TRBV9, the J call TRBJ2-5; 7 bases align to TRBD1. Unmatched junction bases numbered 10, after V lost 3 bases and J lost 5 bases. This CDR3 has 15 amino acids. Germline V gives CDR1 SGDLS, CDR2 YYNGEE.

Comments on this clonotype: Germline is not matched at one junction end, which may reflect a read error. The V call is TRBV27, the J call TRBJ2-6, with 7 positions matching TRBD1. Germline V CDR1 and CDR2: MNHEY, SMNVEV (reference sequence). The CDR3 length is 17 residues. The CDR3 protein is CANSLLGQRSGANVLTF. The CDR3 bases are TGTGCCAACAGTTTATTGGGACAGCGCTCTGGGGCCAACGTCCTGACTTTC.

This clonotype has only a few counts. The chain carries TRBV6-5 and TRBJ1-1; D gene uncertain. From germline, CDR1 is MNHEY and CDR2 SVGAGI. The V gene lost 0 bases and the J gene lost 4 bases, with 21 bases spanning the gap. The CDR3 loop spans 18 amino acids. CDR3 sequence reads: CASSYSRSMVRFATEAFF. CDR3 bases: TGTGCCAGCAGTTACTCGAGATCAATGGTGAGGTTCGCCACTGAAGCTTTCTTT.

As regards this clonotype: Being one base from a much bigger clone, this may be a read error. J is TRBJ1-1 and V is TRBV15; D gene ambiguous. The CDR3 runs 13 residues. V was cut by 1 base and J by 7 bases, with 10 bases left in between. Per germline, CDR1 LNHNV and CDR2 YYDKDF (reference sequence). CDR3 DNA: TGTGCCACCAGCAGAGGTGTGGGGAATGAAGCTTTCTTT. Protein sequence: CATSRGVGNEAFF.

Of note for this clonotype: A read error may be the cause here, since a much bigger clone is one base away. The CDR3 DNA reads TGTGCCGGCAGCGGGGGGGTCGATACGCAGTATTTT. Translated: CAGSGGVDTQYF. The rearrangement links TRBV7-6 to TRBJ2-3; TRBD2 matches at 10 bases. CDR1 is SGHVS, CDR2 FNYEAQ, per germline. This CDR3 comprises 12 residues. Full variable domain (rest looked up from reference TRBV7-6 and TRBJ2-3): GAGVSQSPRYKVTKRGQDVALRCDPISGHVSLYWYRQALGQGPEFLTYFNYEAQQDKSGLPNDRFSAERPEGSISTLTIQRTEQRDSAMYRCAGSGGVDTQYFGPGTRLTVL.